These T cell receptor beta chains were read from a single sample in a study of response to subunit inactivated influenza vaccine. MiXCR, applied by TCRdb to the RT-PCR reads, yields one record per CDR3 protein. The repertoire holds some 520,000 distinct CDR3 sequences, with 16% as singletons. The material was CD4+ T cells sorted from PBMCs, obtained 23 months after vaccination. The source is a man between 45 and 75 years old who received an inactivated influenza vaccine. Each CDR3 is given with its conserved first and last residue. Fields, in order: clone size, V gene, D gene, J gene, CDR3 protein, CDR3 DNA. D genes are given only for firm matches. Some rows have no size entry. The others give once, few or many, or a class for an expanded clone.

-	TRBV3-1	-	TRBJ2-5	CASSQGTSGVRRKSGETQYF	TGTGCCAGCAGCCAAGGAACGAGCGGAGTTCGGCGGAAATCAGGGGAGACCCAGTACTTC
-	TRBV19	-	TRBJ1-1	CASSRIGDTEAFF	TGTGCCAGTAGTCGTATTGGGGATACTGAAGCTTTCTTT
-	TRBV20-1	-	TRBJ2-1	CSARVPSSFNEQFF	TGCAGTGCTAGAGTGCCTAGCTCGTTCAATGAGCAGTTCTTC
many	TRBV5-1	TRBD1	TRBJ1-2	CASSRDSLEGYGYTF	TGCGCCAGCAGCCGGGACAGCCTTGAGGGGTATGGCTACACCTTC
-	TRBV19	-	TRBJ1-1	CASRGGKPMNTEAFF	TGTGCCAGTAGGGGAGGTAAACCCATGAACACTGAAGCTTTCTTT
once	TRBV4-1	TRBD2	TRBJ2-6	CASSQAGTRSSGANVLTF	TGCGCCAGCAGCCAAGCCGGGACTAGAAGCTCTGGGGCCAACGTCCTGACTTTC
many	TRBV6-5	-	TRBJ1-4	CASSYGGGPNEKLFF	TGTGCCAGCAGTTACGGAGGGGGGCCTAATGAAAAACTGTTTTTT
-	TRBV4-3	-	TRBJ2-7	CPSSQDRIYEQYF	TGCCCCAGCAGCCAAGACAGGATCTACGAGCAGTACTTC
-	TRBV24-1	-	TRBJ2-2	CATSAPGDYTGELFF	TGTGCCACCAGTGCCCCGGGGGATTACACCGGGGAGCTGTTTTTT
few	TRBV7-2	-	TRBJ1-2	CASSLAGGLSLTF	TGTGCCAGCAGCTTAGCCGGGGGGCTCTCTCTCACCTTC
few	TRBV12-3/TRBV12-4	TRBD1	TRBJ1-1	CASSGDSVLAFF	TGTGCCAGCAGTGGGGACAGTGTTCTGGCTTTCTTT
few	TRBV28	TRBD1	TRBJ1-2	CASTTTGANYGYTF	TGTGCCAGCACCACGACAGGGGCGAACTATGGCTACACCTTC
-	TRBV20-1	TRBD2	TRBJ2-3	CSARVGGLLGLTDTQYF	TGCAGTGCTAGAGTTGGGGGACTATTGGGTTTAACAGATACGCAGTATTTT
-	TRBV3-1	-	TRBJ2-3	CASGLGFSGTDTQYF	TGTGCCAGCGGCTTGGGATTCTCGGGCACAGATACGCAGTATTTT
many	TRBV5-1	TRBD1	TRBJ2-4	CASSLDRGNKRYF	TGCGCCAGCAGCTTGGACAGGGGAAATAAAAGATACTTC
few	TRBV11-2	TRBD2	TRBJ2-1	CASSSRHGTSGGYNEQFF	TGTGCCAGCAGCTCCCGCCACGGGACTAGCGGGGGGTACAATGAGCAGTTCTTC
many	TRBV25-1	-	TRBJ2-5	CASSEHGRETQYF	TGTGCCAGCAGTGAACACGGACGAGAGACCCAGTACTTC
-	TRBV20-1	-	TRBJ2-2	CSASRAGPTGELFF	TGCAGTGCTAGTCGTGCGGGGCCTACCGGGGAGCTGTTTTTT
many	TRBV6-5	-	TRBJ2-5	CASSYSYREKTQYF	TGTGCCAGCAGTTACTCGTACAGGGAGAAGACCCAGTACTTC
-	TRBV10-3	-	TRBJ2-7	CAISYSRDSSYEQYF	TGTGCCATCAGTTACTCCCGGGATAGCTCCTACGAGCAGTACTTC
-	TRBV7-9	-	TRBJ2-1	CASSLVGGRRSYNEQFF	TGTGCCAGCAGCTTAGTAGGGGGTAGGCGATCCTACAATGAGCAGTTCTTC
few	TRBV28	TRBD1	TRBJ1-2	CASSYGGQDLLYGYTF	TGTGCCAGCAGTTACGGGGGACAGGATCTACTCTATGGCTACACCTTC
-	TRBV5-1	-	TRBJ2-7	CASSPSVGSDEQYF	TGCGCCAGCAGCCCGAGCGTGGGGTCAGACGAGCAGTACTTC
few	TRBV3-1	-	TRBJ2-7	CASSSLSGLSYEQYF	TGTGCCAGCAGCTCCCTTTCTGGACTTTCCTACGAGCAGTACTTC
few	TRBV7-2	-	TRBJ2-3	CASSLDSYTQYF	TGTGCCAGCAGCTTAGACAGTTATACGCAGTATTTT
few	TRBV4-3	-	TRBJ2-4	CASSQDQGKNIQYF	TGCGCCAGCAGCCAAGATCAGGGGAAAAACATTCAGTACTTC
-	TRBV21-1	-	TRBJ2-1	CASSKARGEGTYNEQFF	TGTGCCAGCAGCAAAGCCCGGGGGGAGGGCACGTACAATGAGCAGTTCTTC
-	TRBV4-2	TRBD1	TRBJ1-6	CASSPGQGDNSPLHF	TGTGCCAGCAGCCCCGGACAGGGTGATAATTCACCCCTCCACTTT
-	TRBV11-2	TRBD2	TRBJ2-1	CASSLGLAGVQFF	TGTGCCAGCAGCTTAGGACTAGCGGGAGTCCAGTTCTTC
many	TRBV7-8	-	TRBJ2-2	CASSLKIRTINTGELFF	TGTGCCAGCAGCTTAAAGATAAGAACTATTAACACCGGGGAGCTGTTTTTT
-	TRBV20-1	-	TRBJ2-1	CSARRGRILTERKQFF	TGCAGTGCTAGAAGAGGGAGAATACTAACGGAAAGAAAGCAGTTCTTC
few	TRBV28	TRBD1	TRBJ1-4	CASNYPGQGSRKLFF	TGTGCCAGCAACTACCCGGGACAGGGTTCGCGAAAACTGTTTTTT
-	TRBV30	-	TRBJ1-5	CAWSGTVSFPQHF	TGTGCCTGGAGCGGGACGGTCAGTTTTCCCCAGCATTTT
-	TRBV6-5	-	TRBJ2-7	CASSYYGPRGYEQYF	TGTGCCAGCAGTTATTATGGCCCTCGGGGGTACGAGCAGTACTTC
once	TRBV7-9	-	TRBJ2-4	CASSFSGDIQYF	TGTGCCAGCAGCTTTTCTGGAGACATTCAGTACTTC
few	TRBV7-2	TRBD1	TRBJ1-4	CASSLATGTANEKLFF	TGTGCCAGCAGCTTAGCAACCGGGACAGCGAATGAAAAACTGTTTTTT
-	TRBV29-1	-	TRBJ2-5	CSGFVQGGVTQYF	TGCAGCGGTTTTGTACAGGGCGGAGTGACCCAGTACTTC
-	TRBV5-5	-	TRBJ1-4	CASSWVDEKLFF	TGTGCCAGCAGCTGGGTCGATGAAAAACTGTTTTTT
many	TRBV6-2/TRBV6-3	-	TRBJ1-3	CASRATGGGGNTIYF	TGTGCCAGCAGAGCGACAGGCGGCGGTGGAAACACCATATATTTT
-	TRBV30	-	TRBJ2-4	CAWSVGKNIQYF	TGTGCCTGGAGTGTTGGGAAAAACATTCAGTACTTC
many	TRBV27	TRBD2	TRBJ2-7	CASRSGLAGSYEQYF	TGTGCCAGCAGATCGGGACTAGCGGGCTCCTACGAGCAGTACTTC
few	TRBV10-2	-	TRBJ2-1	CASSEEGVYNEQFF	TGCGCCAGCAGTGAGGAGGGGGTCTACAATGAGCAGTTCTTC
-	TRBV5-1	TRBD2	TRBJ2-5	CASSLVASGKETQYF	TGCGCCAGCAGCTTGGTGGCTAGCGGGAAAGAGACCCAGTACTTC
few	TRBV5-1	TRBD1	TRBJ1-1	CASRMGTVNTEAFF	TGCGCCAGCAGGATGGGGACAGTAAACACTGAAGCTTTCTTT
many	TRBV20-1	-	TRBJ2-3	CSARWGESLSTDTQYF	TGCAGTGCTAGATGGGGGGAGTCCTTAAGCACAGATACGCAGTATTTT
few	TRBV7-8	TRBD2	TRBJ2-7	CASSFIATSGSYEQYF	TGTGCCAGCAGTTTTATCGCTACTAGCGGGAGTTACGAGCAGTACTTC
-	TRBV28	TRBD1	TRBJ2-7	CASSPLGTGGSYEQYF	TGTGCCAGCAGTCCCCTCGGGACAGGGGGTTCCTACGAGCAGTACTTC
-	TRBV12-3/TRBV12-4	-	TRBJ2-2	CASSPRTVGELFF	TGTGCCAGCAGTCCCCGGACAGTCGGGGAGCTGTTTTTT
many	TRBV20-1	TRBD1	TRBJ2-7	CSAPGQGREQYF	TGCAGTGCGCCGGGACAGGGAAGGGAGCAGTACTTC
many	TRBV28	-	TRBJ1-5	CASRPPGTQPQHF	TGTGCCAGCAGGCCGCCAGGTACTCAGCCCCAGCATTTT
-	TRBV12-3/TRBV12-4	-	TRBJ2-1	CASSKGRILGEQFF	TGTGCCAGCAGTAAGGGGCGGATCTTGGGTGAGCAGTTCTTC
few	TRBV6-1	-	TRBJ2-7	CASSALAGGSYEQYF	TGTGCCAGCAGTGCTCTAGCAGGGGGGAGCTACGAGCAGTACTTC
-	TRBV27	-	TRBJ2-7	CASSPTVAYEQYF	TGTGCCAGCAGCCCGACAGTTGCCTACGAGCAGTACTTC
many	TRBV20-1	TRBD2	TRBJ2-3	CSARDYRTDTQYF	TGCAGTGCTCGGGACTACCGCACAGATACGCAGTATTTT
-	TRBV3-1	-	TRBJ2-5	CASSQKQLGAQYF	TGTGCCAGCAGCCAAAAACAGTTAGGGGCCCAGTACTTC
-	TRBV24-1	TRBD1	TRBJ1-2	CATSDATTGGAGKGYTF	TGTGCCACCAGTGACGCAACTACAGGGGGCGCAGGAAAAGGCTACACCTTC
many	TRBV4-3	TRBD1	TRBJ1-1	CASSQEAGGQASNTEAFF	TGCGCCAGCAGCCAAGAGGCTGGGGGACAGGCCTCAAACACTGAAGCTTTCTTT
few	TRBV27	-	TRBJ2-3	CASSLKTGPTDTQYF	TGTGCCAGCAGTTTAAAGACCGGACCCACAGATACGCAGTATTTT
-	TRBV11-1	-	TRBJ2-1	CASRMGNEQFF	TGTGCCAGCAGGATGGGCAATGAGCAGTTCTTC